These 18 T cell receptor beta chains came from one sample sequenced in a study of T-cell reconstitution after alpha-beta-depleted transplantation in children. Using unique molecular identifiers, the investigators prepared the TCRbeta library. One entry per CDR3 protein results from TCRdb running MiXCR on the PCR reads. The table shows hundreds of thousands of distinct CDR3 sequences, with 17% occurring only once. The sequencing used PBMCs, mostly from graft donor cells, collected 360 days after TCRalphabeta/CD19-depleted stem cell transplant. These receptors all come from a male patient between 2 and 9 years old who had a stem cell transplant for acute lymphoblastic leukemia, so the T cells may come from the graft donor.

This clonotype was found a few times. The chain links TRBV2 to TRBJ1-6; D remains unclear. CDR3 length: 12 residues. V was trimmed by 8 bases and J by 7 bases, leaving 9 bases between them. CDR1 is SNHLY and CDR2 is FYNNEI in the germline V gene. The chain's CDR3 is CASGDGNSPLHF. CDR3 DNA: TGTGCCAGCGGAGACGGAAATTCACCCCTCCACTTT.

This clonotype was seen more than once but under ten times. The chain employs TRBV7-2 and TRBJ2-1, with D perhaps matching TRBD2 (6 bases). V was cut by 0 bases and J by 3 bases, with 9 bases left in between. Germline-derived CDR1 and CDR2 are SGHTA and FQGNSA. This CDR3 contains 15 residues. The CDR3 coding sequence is TGTGCCAGCAGCTTAGCACTAGCAGGCTACAATGAGCAGTTCTTC. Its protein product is CASSLALAGYNEQFF.

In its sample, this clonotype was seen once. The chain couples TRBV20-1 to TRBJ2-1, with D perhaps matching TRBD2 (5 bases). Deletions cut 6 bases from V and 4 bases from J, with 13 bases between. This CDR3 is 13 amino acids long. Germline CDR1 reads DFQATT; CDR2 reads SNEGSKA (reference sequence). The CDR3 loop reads CSAAPGRYNEQFF. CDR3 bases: TGCAGTGCCGCGCCGGGAAGATACAATGAGCAGTTCTTC.

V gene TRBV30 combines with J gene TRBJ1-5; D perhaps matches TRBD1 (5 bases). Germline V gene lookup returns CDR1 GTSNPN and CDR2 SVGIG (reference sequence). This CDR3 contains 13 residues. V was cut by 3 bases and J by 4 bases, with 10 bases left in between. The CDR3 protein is CAWRGGANQPQHF. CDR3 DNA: TGTGCCTGGAGGGGAGGGGCTAATCAGCCCCAGCATTTT.

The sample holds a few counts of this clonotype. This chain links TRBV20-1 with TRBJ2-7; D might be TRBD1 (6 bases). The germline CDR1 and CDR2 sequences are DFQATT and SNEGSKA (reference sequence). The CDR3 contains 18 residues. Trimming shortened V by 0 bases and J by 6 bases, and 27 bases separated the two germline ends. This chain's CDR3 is CSARDKGTHRPNGIEQYF. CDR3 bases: TGCAGTGCTAGAGATAAGGGGACACACCGACCTAATGGTATCGAGCAGTACTTC.

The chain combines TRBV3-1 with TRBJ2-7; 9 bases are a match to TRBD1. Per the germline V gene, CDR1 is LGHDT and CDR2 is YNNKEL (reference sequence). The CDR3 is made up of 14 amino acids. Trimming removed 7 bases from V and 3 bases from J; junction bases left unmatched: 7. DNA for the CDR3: TGTGCCAGCACCAAAGGGGGACAGGGCTACGAGCAGTACTTC. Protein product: CASTKGGQGYEQYF.

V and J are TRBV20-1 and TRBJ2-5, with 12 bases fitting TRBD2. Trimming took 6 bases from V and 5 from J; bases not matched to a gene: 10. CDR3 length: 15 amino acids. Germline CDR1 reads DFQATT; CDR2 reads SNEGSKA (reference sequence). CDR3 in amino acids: CSACPSGGARETQYF. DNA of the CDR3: TGCAGTGCCTGCCCTAGCGGGGGGGCTAGGGAGACCCAGTACTTC.

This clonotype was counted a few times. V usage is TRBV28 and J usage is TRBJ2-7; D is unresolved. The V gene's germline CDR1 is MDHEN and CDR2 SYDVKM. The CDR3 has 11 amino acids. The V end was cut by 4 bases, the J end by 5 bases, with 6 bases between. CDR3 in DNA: TGTGCCAGCAGTTGGCTGGACGAGCAGTACTTC. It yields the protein CASSWLDEQYF.

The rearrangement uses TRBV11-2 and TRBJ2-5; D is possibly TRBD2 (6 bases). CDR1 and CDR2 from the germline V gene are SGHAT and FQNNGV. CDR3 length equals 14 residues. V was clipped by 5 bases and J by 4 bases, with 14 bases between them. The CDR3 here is CASSPGPEGETQYF. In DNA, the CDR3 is TGTGCCAGCAGCCCTGGGCCGGAGGGAGAGACCCAGTACTTC. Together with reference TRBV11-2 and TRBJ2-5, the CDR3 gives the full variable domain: EAGVAQSPRYKIIEKRQSVAFWCNPISGHATLYWYQQILGQGPKLLIQFQNNGVVDDSQLPKDRFSAERLKGVDSTLKIQPAKLEDSAVYLCASSPGPEGETQYFGPGTRLLVL.

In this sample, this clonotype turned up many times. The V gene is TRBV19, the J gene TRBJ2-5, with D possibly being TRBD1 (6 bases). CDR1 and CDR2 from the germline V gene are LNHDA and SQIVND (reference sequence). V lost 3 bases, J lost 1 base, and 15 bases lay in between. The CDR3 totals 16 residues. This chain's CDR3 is CASSIGPGATQETQYF. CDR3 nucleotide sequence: TGTGCCAGTAGTATCGGGCCAGGGGCAACCCAAGAGACCCAGTACTTC.

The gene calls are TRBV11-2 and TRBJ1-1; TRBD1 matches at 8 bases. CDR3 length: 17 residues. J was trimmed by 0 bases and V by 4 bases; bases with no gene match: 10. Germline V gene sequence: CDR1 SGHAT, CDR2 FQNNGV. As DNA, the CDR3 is TGTGCCAGCAGCTCCAGGGGGCTAAAATCCATGAACACTGAAGCTTTCTTT. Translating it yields CASSSRGLKSMNTEAFF. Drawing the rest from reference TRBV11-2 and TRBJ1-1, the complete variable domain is EAGVAQSPRYKIIEKRQSVAFWCNPISGHATLYWYQQILGQGPKLLIQFQNNGVVDDSQLPKDRFSAERLKGVDSTLKIQPAKLEDSAVYLCASSSRGLKSMNTEAFFGQGTRLTVV.

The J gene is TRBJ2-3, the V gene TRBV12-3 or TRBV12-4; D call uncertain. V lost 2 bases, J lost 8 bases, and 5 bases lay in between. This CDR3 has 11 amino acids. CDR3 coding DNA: TGTGCCAGCAGTTTACCGGGTACGCAGTATTTT. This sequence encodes CASSLPGTQYF.

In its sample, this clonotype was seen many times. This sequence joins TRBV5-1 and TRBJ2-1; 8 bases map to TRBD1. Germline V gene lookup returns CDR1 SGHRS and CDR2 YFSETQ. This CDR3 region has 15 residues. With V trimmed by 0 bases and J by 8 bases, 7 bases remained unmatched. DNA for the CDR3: TGCGCCAGCAGCTTGGTTGGCAGGGGGCGCGATGAGCAGTTCTTC. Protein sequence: CASSLVGRGRDEQFF.

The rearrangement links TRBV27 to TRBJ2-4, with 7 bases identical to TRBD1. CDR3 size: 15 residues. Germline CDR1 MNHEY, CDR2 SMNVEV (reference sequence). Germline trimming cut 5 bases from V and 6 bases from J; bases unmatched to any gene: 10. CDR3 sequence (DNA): TGTGCCAGCAGTAGGATAACAGGGGATGCAAACATTCAGTACTTC. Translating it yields CASSRITGDANIQYF.

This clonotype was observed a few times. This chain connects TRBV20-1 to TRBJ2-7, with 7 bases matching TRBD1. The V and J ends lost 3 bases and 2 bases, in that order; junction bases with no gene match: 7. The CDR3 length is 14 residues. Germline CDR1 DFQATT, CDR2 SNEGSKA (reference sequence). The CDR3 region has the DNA TGCAGTGCTAGCTTAACAGGGGCCGCCTACGAGCAGTACTTC. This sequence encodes CSASLTGAAYEQYF.

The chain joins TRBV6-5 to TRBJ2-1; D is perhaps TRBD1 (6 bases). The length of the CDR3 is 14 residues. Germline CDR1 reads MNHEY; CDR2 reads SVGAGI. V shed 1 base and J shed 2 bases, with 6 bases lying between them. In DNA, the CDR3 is TGTGCCAGCAGTTACTGGACAGCCTACAATGAGCAGTTCTTC. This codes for CASSYWTAYNEQFF.

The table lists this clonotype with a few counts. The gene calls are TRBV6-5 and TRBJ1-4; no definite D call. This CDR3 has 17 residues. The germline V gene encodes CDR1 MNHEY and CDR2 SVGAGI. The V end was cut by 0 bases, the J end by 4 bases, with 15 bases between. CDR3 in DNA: TGTGCCAGCAGTTACTCCTACGACGCGGGGTTTAATGAAAAACTGTTTTTT. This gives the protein CASSYSYDAGFNEKLFF.

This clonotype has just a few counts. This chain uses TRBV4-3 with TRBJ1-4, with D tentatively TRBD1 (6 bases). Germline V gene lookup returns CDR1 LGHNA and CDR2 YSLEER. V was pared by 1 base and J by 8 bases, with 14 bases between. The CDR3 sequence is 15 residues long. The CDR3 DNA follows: TGCGCCAGCAGCCAAGTGTCGAAGGGGGGAGAAAAACTGTTTTTT. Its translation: CASSQVSKGGEKLFF.